This TCR beta chain was observed in a study of T-cell memory formation after mild COVID-19. Germline assignment: CDR1 KGHSH and CDR2 LQKENI. The V and J ends lost 8 bases and 0 bases respectively, with 10 bases between them. CDR3 length: 14 residues. TCRdb itself ran the 5' RACE reads through MiXCR, one entry per CDR3 protein. The sample holds 150,000 to 200,000 distinct CDR3 sequences; roughly 10% are singletons and the top ten take roughly 3.8%. The J gene is TRBJ1-4, the V gene TRBV18; no reliable D call. The source of this sequence is a man younger than 30 who had mild COVID-19 (a few samples of this study predate the infection). Cell type and time point are not known. The sequenced material came from PBMCs or a T cell subset sorted from them (not recorded which). CDR3 loop: CASQTAATNEKLFF. The CDR3 bases are TGTGCCAGCCAAACAGCCGCAACTAATGAAAAACTGTTTTTT.